This T cell receptor (beta chain) comes out of a study of CD4+ T cells in melanoma. Regarding this clone: Its matching antigen is unknown.

Study-level findings and limits: A reported correlation linked neoantigen-specific CD4+ T cells to CD8+, macrophage and B cell function. In melanoma, neoantigen-specific CD4+ T cells reportedly differed in differentiation state.

The CDR3 has 14 residues. Trimming took 1 base from V and 2 from J, leaving 4 bases between them. Looked up from germline, CDR1 is SGHRS and CDR2 is YFSETQ. Assay: immunoSEQ multiplex PCR; the TCRdb copy retains only in-frame clones and omits some. The sample contains under 10,000 clones, around 69% of which appear only once. Sequences were obtained from tumor tissue. This chain joins TRBV5-1 and TRBJ2-6; no reliable D call. The receptor's source is a human donor with melanoma. CDR3 amino acids: CASSLSAGANVLTF. The CDR3 DNA reads as TGCGCCAGCAGCTTGAGTGCTGGGGCCAACGTCCTGACTTTC.